This is a list of T cell receptor beta chains from one sample in a study of beta chain features in type 1 diabetes. The data were produced by immunoSEQ multiplex PCR, yet TCRdb's version contains in-frame clones alone and is incomplete. The profile shows approximately 160,000 clones, approximately 9.1% of them singletons. Sequenced sample: central memory CD4+ T cells from blood. The source is a woman under 30 in good health. Both conserved end residues are part of each CDR3. A D gene is named only where the DNA matches it firmly. Where a row states a size, it is once, few, many or the class of an expanded clone; other rows omit it.

CDR3 length: 14; V gene: TRBV11-2; clone size: NA; J gene: TRBJ1-2; D gene: NA; CDR3 protein: CASSPGGGPYGYTF; CDR3 DNA: TGTGCCAGCAGCCCTGGGGGGGGGCCATATGGCTACACCTTC
CDR3 length: 13; V gene: TRBV5-6; clone size: once; J gene: TRBJ1-2; D gene: NA; CDR3 protein: CASSRSRGRGYTF; CDR3 DNA: TGTGCCAGCAGCCGAAGCAGGGGACGGGGCTACACCTTC
CDR3 length: 13; V gene: TRBV7-2; clone size: NA; J gene: TRBJ1-6; D gene: NA; CDR3 protein: CASSLDPVQPLHF; CDR3 DNA: TGTGCCAGCAGCTTAGACCCGGTCCAACCCCTCCACTTT
CDR3 length: 16; V gene: TRBV4-2; clone size: NA; J gene: TRBJ1-3; D gene: NA; CDR3 protein: CASSQEWTALWNTIYF; CDR3 DNA: TGTGCCAGCAGCCAAGAATGGACTGCTTTATGGAACACCATATATTTT
CDR3 length: 13; V gene: TRBV2; clone size: NA; J gene: TRBJ1-2; D gene: NA; CDR3 protein: CASSTGSNYGYTF; CDR3 DNA: TGTGCCAGCAGTACAGGGTCTAACTATGGCTACACCTTC
CDR3 length: 13; V gene: TRBV7-3; clone size: many; J gene: TRBJ2-3; D gene: NA; CDR3 protein: CASSLGHADTQYF; CDR3 DNA: TGTGCCAGCAGCCTGGGACATGCAGATACGCAGTATTTT
CDR3 length: 15; V gene: TRBV18; clone size: NA; J gene: TRBJ2-2; D gene: NA; CDR3 protein: CASSLRQVVTGELFF; CDR3 DNA: TGTGCCAGCTCACTCCGACAGGTTGTAACCGGGGAGCTGTTTTTT
CDR3 length: 17; V gene: TRBV15; clone size: NA; J gene: TRBJ1-1; D gene: TRBD1; CDR3 protein: CATSMDRGRGMDTEAFF; CDR3 DNA: TGTGCCACCAGCATGGACAGGGGGCGCGGGATGGACACTGAAGCTTTCTTT
CDR3 length: 15; V gene: TRBV5-1; clone size: NA; J gene: TRBJ1-6; D gene: NA; CDR3 protein: CASSLGPGDGSPLHF; CDR3 DNA: TGCGCCAGCAGCTTGGGCCCAGGGGATGGATCACCCCTCCACTTT
CDR3 length: 15; V gene: TRBV5-4; clone size: NA; J gene: TRBJ2-5; D gene: NA; CDR3 protein: CASSLAAGAKETQYF; CDR3 DNA: TGTGCCAGCAGCTTGGCCGCAGGGGCGAAAGAGACCCAGTACTTC
CDR3 length: 16; V gene: TRBV7-3; clone size: few; J gene: TRBJ2-1; D gene: NA; CDR3 protein: CASSLTGRGPYNEQFF; CDR3 DNA: TGTGCCAGCAGCTTAACGGGGCGGGGTCCATACAATGAGCAGTTCTTC
CDR3 length: 16; V gene: TRBV29-1; clone size: NA; J gene: TRBJ1-2; D gene: TRBD1; CDR3 protein: CSVWSFGTGDLRGYTF; CDR3 DNA: TGCAGCGTTTGGTCGTTCGGGACAGGGGATCTAAGAGGCTACACCTTC
CDR3 length: 15; V gene: TRBV7-3; clone size: NA; J gene: TRBJ1-3; D gene: NA; CDR3 protein: CASSLTGGSGNTIYF; CDR3 DNA: TGTGCCAGCAGCTTAACGGGGGGATCTGGAAACACCATATATTTT
CDR3 length: 15; V gene: TRBV18; clone size: few; J gene: TRBJ2-7; D gene: NA; CDR3 protein: CASSGQGSLAYEQYF; CDR3 DNA: TGTGCCAGCTCAGGTCAGGGGTCGTTGGCCTACGAGCAGTACTTC
CDR3 length: 14; V gene: TRBV5-1; clone size: few; J gene: TRBJ2-7; D gene: TRBD1; CDR3 protein: CASSRGDSSYEQYF; CDR3 DNA: TGCGCCAGCAGCAGAGGGGACAGCTCCTACGAGCAGTACTTC
CDR3 length: 18; V gene: TRBV4-1; clone size: NA; J gene: TRBJ1-5; D gene: NA; CDR3 protein: CASSQEWRTGWQEGPQHF; CDR3 DNA: TGCGCCAGCAGCCAAGAATGGAGGACGGGTTGGCAAGAAGGCCCCCAGCATTTT
CDR3 length: 16; V gene: TRBV5-1; clone size: NA; J gene: TRBJ2-1; D gene: TRBD2; CDR3 protein: CASSPQRGGSHNEQFF; CDR3 DNA: TGCGCCAGCAGCCCGCAGAGGGGCGGGAGCCACAATGAGCAGTTCTTC
CDR3 length: 17; V gene: TRBV28; clone size: NA; J gene: TRBJ2-1; D gene: TRBD2; CDR3 protein: CASMGLAGGPLNNEQFF; CDR3 DNA: TGTGCCAGCATGGGACTAGCGGGAGGGCCGTTGAACAATGAGCAGTTCTTC
CDR3 length: 12; V gene: TRBV2; clone size: many; J gene: TRBJ1-2; D gene: NA; CDR3 protein: CASSGVNYGYTF; CDR3 DNA: TGTGCCAGCAGCGGGGTGAACTATGGCTACACCTTC
CDR3 length: 14; V gene: TRBV7-3; clone size: few; J gene: TRBJ2-1; D gene: TRBD2; CDR3 protein: CASSSGLAGGEQFF; CDR3 DNA: TGTGCCAGCAGCTCCGGACTAGCGGGGGGTGAGCAGTTCTTC
CDR3 length: 14; V gene: TRBV6-1; clone size: few; J gene: TRBJ2-5; D gene: NA; CDR3 protein: CASSEGGGQETQYF; CDR3 DNA: TGTGCCAGCAGTGAAGGGGGAGGCCAAGAGACCCAGTACTTC
CDR3 length: 17; V gene: TRBV4-2; clone size: NA; J gene: TRBJ2-2; D gene: TRBD1; CDR3 protein: CASSPPGQGKFTGELFF; CDR3 DNA: TGTGCCAGCAGCCCCCCGGGACAGGGGAAGTTCACCGGGGAGCTGTTTTTT
CDR3 length: 12; V gene: TRBV28; clone size: few; J gene: TRBJ2-5; D gene: NA; CDR3 protein: CASSLNRETQYF; CDR3 DNA: TGTGCCAGCAGTTTGAACAGAGAGACCCAGTACTTC